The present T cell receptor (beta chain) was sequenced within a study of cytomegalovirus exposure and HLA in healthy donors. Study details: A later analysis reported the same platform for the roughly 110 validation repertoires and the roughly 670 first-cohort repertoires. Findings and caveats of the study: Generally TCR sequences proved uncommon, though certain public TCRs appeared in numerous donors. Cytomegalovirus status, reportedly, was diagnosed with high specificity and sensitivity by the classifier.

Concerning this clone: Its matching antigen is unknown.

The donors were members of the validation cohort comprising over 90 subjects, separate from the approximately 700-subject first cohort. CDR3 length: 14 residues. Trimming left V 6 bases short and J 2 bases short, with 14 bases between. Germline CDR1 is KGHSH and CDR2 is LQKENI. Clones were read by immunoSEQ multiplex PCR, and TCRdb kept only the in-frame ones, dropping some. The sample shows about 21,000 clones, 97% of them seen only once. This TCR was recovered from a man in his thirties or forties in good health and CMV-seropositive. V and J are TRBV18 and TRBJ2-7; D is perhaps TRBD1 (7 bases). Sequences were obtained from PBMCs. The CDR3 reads CASSPGGGTYEQYF. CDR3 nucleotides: TGTGCCAGCTCCCCCGGAGGGGGCACCTACGAGCAGTACTTC.